This T cell receptor (beta chain) was profiled in a study of shared clonotypes between healthy human individuals. On this clone: Its antigen is not known.

Into CD45RA+ naive and CD45RA-negative memory subsets, the CD4+ cells were split. The CDR3 is 17 residues long. Notes on the study in general: Across a handful of donors, naive CD4 shared around 5.4%, naive CD8 over 3%, memory CD4 roughly 2.2%, memory CD8 0.35% to 0.5%. Apart from blood, nothing was sampled; tissue repertoires likely differ.

Original methodology: Owing to the provision of junction-only sequences devoid of quality scores by immunoSEQ, filtering differed. The table came from immunoSEQ multiplex PCR; TCRdb's copy has only in-frame clones and leaves some out. That table gives V, J and clone size, and the DNA gave D and trimming. The sample holds 2.3 million or so clones, over 90% seen once. Sequencing was carried out using naive CD4+ T cells from PBMCs. Indicated subset: CD45RA+ positively selected. The receptor's source is a man in his late teens or twenties in good health. Some clones in this sample may be carry-over from other donors' samples. The rearrangement uses TRBV21-1 and TRBJ2-1; whether TRBD1, the table's D call, matches the DNA was not checked. TRBV21-1 is listed as a pseudogene. CDR3 sequence reads: CASSKKDPDRDYNEQFF. The CDR3 coding sequence is TGTGCCAGCAGCAAAAAAGACCCAGACAGGGACTACAATGAGCAGTTCTTC.